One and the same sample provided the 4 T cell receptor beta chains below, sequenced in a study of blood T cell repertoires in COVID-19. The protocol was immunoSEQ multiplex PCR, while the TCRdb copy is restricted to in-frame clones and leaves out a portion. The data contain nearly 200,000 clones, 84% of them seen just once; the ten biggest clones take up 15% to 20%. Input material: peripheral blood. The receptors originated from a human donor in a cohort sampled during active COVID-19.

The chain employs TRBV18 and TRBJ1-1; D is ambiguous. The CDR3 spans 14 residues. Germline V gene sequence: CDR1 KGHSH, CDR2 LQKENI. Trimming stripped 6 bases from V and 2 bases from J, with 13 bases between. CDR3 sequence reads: CASSPSERNTEAFF. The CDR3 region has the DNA TGTGCCAGCTCTCCTTCTGAGAGAAACACTGAAGCTTTCTTT. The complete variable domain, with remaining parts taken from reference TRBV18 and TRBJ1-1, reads NAGVMQNPRHLVRRRGQEARLRCSPMKGHSHVYWYRQLPEEGLKFMVYLQKENIIDESGMPKERFSAEFPKEGPSILRIQQVVRGDSAAYFCASSPSERNTEAFFGQGTRLTVV.

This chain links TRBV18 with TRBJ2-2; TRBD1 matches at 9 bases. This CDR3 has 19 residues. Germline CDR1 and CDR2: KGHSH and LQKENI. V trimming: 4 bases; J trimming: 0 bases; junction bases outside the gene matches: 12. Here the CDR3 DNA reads TGTGCCAGCTCACGTGCCGGGACAGGGACAACCGCGAACACCGGGGAGCTGTTTTTT. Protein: CASSRAGTGTTANTGELFF. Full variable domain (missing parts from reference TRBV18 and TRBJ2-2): NAGVMQNPRHLVRRRGQEARLRCSPMKGHSHVYWYRQLPEEGLKFMVYLQKENIIDESGMPKERFSAEFPKEGPSILRIQQVVRGDSAAYFCASSRAGTGTTANTGELFFGEGSRLTVL.

The CDR3 protein is CASSLAHRGVRYTF. The CDR3 DNA reads TGTGCCAGCAGCTTAGCCCACAGGGGAGTTCGCTACACCTTC. The genes are TRBV11-2 and TRBJ1-2, with 7 bases lining up with TRBD1. The CDR3 has 14 amino acids. Looked up from germline, CDR1 is SGHAT and CDR2 is FQNNGV. The junction had 8 bases not matched to a gene; V was cut back by 1 base and J by 9 bases. Variable domain in full (rest from reference TRBV11-2 and TRBJ1-2): EAGVAQSPRYKIIEKRQSVAFWCNPISGHATLYWYQQILGQGPKLLIQFQNNGVVDDSQLPKDRFSAERLKGVDSTLKIQPAKLEDSAVYLCASSLAHRGVRYTFGSGTRLTVV.

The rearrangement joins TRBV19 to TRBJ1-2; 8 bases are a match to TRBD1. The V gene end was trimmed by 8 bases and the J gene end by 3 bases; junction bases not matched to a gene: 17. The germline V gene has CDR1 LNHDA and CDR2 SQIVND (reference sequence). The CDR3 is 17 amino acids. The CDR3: CASAVEDRVGIYYGYTF. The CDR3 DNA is TGTGCCAGTGCCGTGGAGGACAGGGTGGGCATTTACTATGGCTACACCTTC.